This T cell receptor beta chain was obtained from a study of T-cell reconstitution after alpha-beta-depleted transplantation in children. The library targeted TCRbeta and was prepared with unique molecular identifiers. TCRdb independently ran MiXCR on the PCR reads; one entry per CDR3 protein. The sample includes 700,000 to 850,000 distinct CDR3 sequences, 15% to 20% seen only once; the top ten take roughly 5%. Germline CDR1 and CDR2: PRHDT and FYEKMQ (reference sequence). V lost 5 bases to trimming and J lost 0 bases; unmatched junction nucleotides: 3. The CDR3 has 14 residues. This clonotype was seen many times.

This TCR came from a male patient between 5 and 17 years old who had a stem cell transplant for acute lymphoblastic leukemia, so the T cells may come from the graft donor. The starting material was PBMCs, mostly from graft donor cells, obtained 360 days after TCRalphabeta/CD19-depleted stem cell transplant. V gene TRBV13 combines with J gene TRBJ2-7; TRBD2 agrees at 8 bases. This CDR3 reads CASSPGGISYEQYF. In nucleotides, the CDR3 is TGTGCCAGCAGCCCGGGGGGGATCTCCTACGAGCAGTACTTC. Looking up the rest from reference TRBV13 and TRBJ2-7 gives the full variable domain: AAGVIQSPRHLIKEKRETATLKCYPIPRHDTVYWYQQGPGQDPQFLISFYEKMQSDKGSIPDRFSAQQFSDYHSELNMSSLELGDSALYFCASSPGGISYEQYFGPGTRLTVT.